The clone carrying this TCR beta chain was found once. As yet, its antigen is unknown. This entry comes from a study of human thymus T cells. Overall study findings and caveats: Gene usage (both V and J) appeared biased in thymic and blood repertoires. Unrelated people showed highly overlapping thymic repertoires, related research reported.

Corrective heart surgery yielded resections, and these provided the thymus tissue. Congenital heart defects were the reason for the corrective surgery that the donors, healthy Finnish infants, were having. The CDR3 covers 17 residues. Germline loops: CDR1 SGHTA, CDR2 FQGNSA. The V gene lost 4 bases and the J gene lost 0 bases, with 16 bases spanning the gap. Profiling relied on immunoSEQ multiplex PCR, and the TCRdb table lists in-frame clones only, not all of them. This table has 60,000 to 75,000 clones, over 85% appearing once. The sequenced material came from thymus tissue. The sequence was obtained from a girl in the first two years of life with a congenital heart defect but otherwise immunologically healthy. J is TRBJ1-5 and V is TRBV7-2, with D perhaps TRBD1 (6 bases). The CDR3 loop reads CASSYGGDNDSNQPQHF. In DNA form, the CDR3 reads TGTGCCAGCAGCTACGGGGGCGACAACGATAGCAATCAGCCCCAGCATTTT.